This passage covers 15 T cell receptor beta chains from one sample sequenced in a study of blood T cells in healthy people across ages. Combining a sample-barcoded 5' primer with a J-beta primer mix, a second PCR ran for roughly 7 to 12 cycles. TCRdb reprocessed the 5' RACE reads via MiXCR and lists one record per CDR3 protein. This sample carries 1.5 million to 1.8 million distinct CDR3 sequences, approximately 43% of them seen once, and the ten largest clones take about 4.1%. Sequencing was done on a sample of blood. The receptors derive from a woman aged 18-29 years in good health.

This clonotype was found a few times. The rearrangement uses TRBV4-3 and TRBJ1-2, with D possibly matching TRBD1 (6 bases). V lost 1 base to trimming and J lost 5 bases, with 20 bases between them. CDR3 length: 17 amino acids. Germline-derived CDR1 and CDR2 are LGHNA and YSLEER. Here the CDR3 DNA reads TGCGCCAGCAGCCAAGCTTATGGGGGGCCGTCGCGGTATGGCTACACCTTC. Its protein is CASSQAYGGPSRYGYTF.

This clonotype turned up a few times. This sequence joins TRBV28 and TRBJ1-2; D gene uncertain. The germline V gene encodes CDR1 MDHEN and CDR2 SYDVKM. The CDR3 is 14 residues long. Trimming removed 5 bases from V and 1 base from J, with 11 bases in between. DNA for the CDR3: TGTGCCAGCAGTCCTTTACCTAGTAACTATGGCTACACCTTC. Translation gives CASSPLPSNYGYTF.

The V call is TRBV19, the J call TRBJ2-5; tentative D call: TRBD1 (6 bases). The CDR3 spans 12 residues. V was cut by 5 bases and J by 5 bases, with 9 bases left in between. Per the germline V gene, CDR1 is LNHDA and CDR2 is SQIVND (reference sequence). CDR3 in amino acids: CASSQGMETQYF. The CDR3, as DNA: TGTGCCAGTAGTCAGGGGATGGAGACCCAGTACTTC.

This chain links TRBV25-1 with TRBJ1-4; tentative D call: TRBD1 (5 bases). CDR1 is MGHDK, CDR2 SYGVNS, per germline. V lost 10 bases, J lost 7 bases, and 19 bases lay in between. The CDR3 extends over 14 amino acids. The CDR3 here is CATGIGGEVEKLFF. DNA of the CDR3: TGTGCCACCGGGATAGGAGGGGAGGTTGAAAAACTGTTTTTT.

This clonotype was seen a handful of times. This rearrangement joins TRBV5-1 to TRBJ2-5, with 10 positions matching TRBD2. Trimming cost V 4 bases and J 2 bases; bases outside gene matches: 8. The CDR3 length is 16 residues. CDR1 is SGHRS, CDR2 YFSETQ, per germline. The CDR3 loop reads CASSRLAGGQQETQYF. The CDR3 DNA follows: TGCGCCAGCAGCAGATTAGCGGGGGGACAACAAGAGACCCAGTACTTC.

This clonotype was seen a few times. The chain couples TRBV5-1 to TRBJ2-1; D may be TRBD2 (5 bases). This CDR3 region has 14 residues. Germline CDR1 SGHRS, CDR2 YFSETQ. With 6 bases removed from V and 3 bases from J, the gap between germline ends came to 13 bases. This CDR3 reads CASKSGEGYNEQFF. CDR3 DNA sequence: TGCGCCAGCAAAAGCGGAGAAGGCTACAATGAGCAGTTCTTC.

This clonotype has just a few counts. The genes are TRBV28 and TRBJ2-3, with D unresolved. Trimming removed 5 bases at V and 1 base at J, with 7 bases between. The CDR3 runs 13 residues. Looked up from germline, CDR1 is MDHEN and CDR2 is SYDVKM. The CDR3 sequence: CASSKQRTDTQYF. CDR3 nucleotide sequence: TGTGCCAGCAGTAAGCAACGCACAGATACGCAGTATTTT.

The DNA for the CDR3 is TGTGCCAGCTCACCACCGTTATCCGGATACGAGCAGTACTTC. Protein: CASSPPLSGYEQYF. The chain couples TRBV18 to TRBJ2-5; D is ambiguous. The J call is in doubt because the DNA end fits TRBJ2-7 better. Looked up from germline, CDR1 is KGHSH and CDR2 is LQKENI. There are 14 residues in the CDR3.

The chain combines TRBV4-1 with TRBJ2-3; D is unclear. The CDR3 has 15 residues. Looked up from germline, CDR1 is MGHRA and CDR2 is YSYEKL. Trimming left V 0 bases short and J 6 bases short, with 13 bases between. The CDR3 sequence: CASSQDHRRSDTQYF. CDR3 nucleotide sequence: TGCGCCAGCAGCCAAGATCATAGGCGAAGCGATACGCAGTATTTT.

A word on this clonotype: A much larger clone sits a single nucleotide away, making a read error possible. The chain recombines TRBV13 with TRBJ2-3; D may be TRBD1 (5 bases). Germline V CDR1 and CDR2: PRHDT, FYEKMQ (reference sequence). Trimming cost V 5 bases and J 8 bases, with 14 bases left between them. The CDR3 length is 13 residues. The CDR3 loop reads CASSPGKAGTQYF. CDR3 sequence (DNA): TGTGCCAGCAGCCCAGGGAAGGCAGGTACGCAGTATTTT.

This clonotype was seen repeatedly, ten times or more. DNA for the CDR3: TGTGCCAGCAGCCTCCGGAGGGGTTTTCCTAGCACAGATACGCAGTATTTT. Protein sequence: CASSLRRGFPSTDTQYF. V usage is TRBV3-1 and J usage is TRBJ2-3, with a weak D call TRBD2 (6 bases). CDR3 length: 17 residues. Between the trimmed V and J ends, which lost 4 bases and 0 bases, there was a span of 17 bases. Germline values: CDR1 LGHDT, CDR2 YNNKEL (reference sequence).

The J gene is TRBJ2-2, the V gene TRBV29-1, with 8 bases matching TRBD2. This CDR3 is built from 12 residues. With 6 bases clipped from V and 7 bases from J, the junction kept 4 bases outside the gene matches. Germline CDR1 SQVTM, CDR2 ANQGSEA. The DNA of the CDR3 is TGCAGCGTGGGACTAGGGGTCGGGGAGCTGTTTTTT. Protein sequence: CSVGLGVGELFF.

As concerns this clonotype: One junction end does not reproduce the germline sequence, and a read error may be involved. The chain combines TRBV20-1 with TRBJ1-2, with D possibly TRBD1 on 6 matching bases. This CDR3 contains 14 residues. In germline, CDR1 is DFQATT, CDR2 SNEGSKA (reference sequence). The CDR3 sequence: CGARVWDTNYGYTF. The CDR3 DNA follows: TGCGGTGCTAGAGTGTGGGACACAAACTATGGCTACACCTTC.

This sequence joins TRBV6-2 or TRBV6-3 and TRBJ2-5; D unclear. Germline assignment: CDR1 MNHEY and CDR2 SVGEGT. The V end lost 7 bases, the J end lost 2 bases, and 23 bases lay between the germline ends. CDR3 length: 17 amino acids. CDR3 bases: TGTGCCAGCAAAGGGTTTGACATGTCACTGGGACAAGAGACCCAGTACTTC. It encodes CASKGFDMSLGQETQYF.

The chain carries TRBV7-9 and TRBJ1-1; D is unresolved. CDR1 and CDR2 from the germline V gene are SEHNR and FQNEAQ (reference sequence). Trimming left V 4 bases short and J 7 bases short, with 13 bases between. The CDR3 is 13 amino acids. The chain's CDR3 is CASSYFSGLEAFF. The CDR3 nucleotides read TGTGCCAGCAGCTATTTTTCGGGTCTTGAAGCTTTCTTT.